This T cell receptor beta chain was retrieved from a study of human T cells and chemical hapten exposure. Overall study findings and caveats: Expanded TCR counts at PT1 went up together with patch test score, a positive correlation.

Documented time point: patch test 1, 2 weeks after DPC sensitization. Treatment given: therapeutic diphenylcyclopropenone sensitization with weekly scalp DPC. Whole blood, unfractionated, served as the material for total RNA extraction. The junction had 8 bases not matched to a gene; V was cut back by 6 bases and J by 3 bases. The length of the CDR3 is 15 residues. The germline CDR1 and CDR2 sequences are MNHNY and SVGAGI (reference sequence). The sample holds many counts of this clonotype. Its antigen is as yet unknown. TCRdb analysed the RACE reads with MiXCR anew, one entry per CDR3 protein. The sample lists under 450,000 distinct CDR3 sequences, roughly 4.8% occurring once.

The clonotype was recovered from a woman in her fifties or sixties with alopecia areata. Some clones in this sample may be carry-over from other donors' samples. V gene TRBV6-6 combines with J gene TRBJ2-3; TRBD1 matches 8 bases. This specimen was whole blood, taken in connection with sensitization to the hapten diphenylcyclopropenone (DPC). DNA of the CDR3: TGTGCCAGCAGCCAAAGACAGGGGTTGACAGATACGCAGTATTTT. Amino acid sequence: CASSQRQGLTDTQYF.